This T cell receptor beta chain was sequenced for a study of blood T cell repertoires in COVID-19. About the research overall: Specimens from acute and convalescent COVID-19 originated in the United States, Italy and Spain. From T cells, B-cell-depleted T cells, or PBMCs came the material, which was cDNA or gDNA.

Germline CDR1 reads MNHEY; CDR2 reads SVGAGI. The V and J ends lost 10 bases and 7 bases, in that order; junction bases with no gene match: 12. The CDR3 is 13 residues long. The protocol was immunoSEQ multiplex PCR, while the TCRdb copy is restricted to in-frame clones and leaves out a portion. The sample has roughly 100,000 clones, roughly 81% seen once. The clonotype was recovered from a woman aged 70-85 years with acute or convalescent COVID-19. Source material: peripheral blood. The chain couples TRBV6-5 to TRBJ1-2; 7 bases are a match to TRBD1. The CDR3 DNA sequence: TGTGCCACCCAGCCTGGGACAGCTAGTGGCTACACCTTC. Its protein is CATQPGTASGYTF.